This T cell receptor beta chain stems from a study of regulatory T cells in long-lasting Graves disease (dated by TCRdb to the early 2020s). A note on the overall study: Persistent Graves' disease meant more than 5 years of antithyroid drug treatment with TSH receptor autoantibodies that stayed positive. Persistent Graves' disease patients were compared with newly diagnosed Graves' disease patients by peripheral blood TCR sequencing and RNA sequencing. The study was conducted in China and was registered as a clinical trial. A total of around 35 samples underwent TCR sequencing, from some 13 patients with persistent Graves' disease and some 20 patients with newly diagnosed Graves' disease. Persistent Graves' disease patients in the clinical cohort had taken antithyroid drugs for approximately 9.5 years on average. The study at large found these results: Patients with persistent disease shared more public clonotypes (approximately 2,500) than newly diagnosed patients did (roughly 970). Only the TCR beta chain was sequenced and analyzed. As a limitation, the authors acknowledged that the small sample size may reduce accuracy. TRBV28, TRBJ1-2 and TRBJ2-5 were preferentially used in persistent disease, while TRBV20-1 and TRBJ2-1 were favored in newly diagnosed disease. Because the primary lesion, thyroid tissue, could not be accessed, the study looked at peripheral blood alone. Compared with newly diagnosed patients, persistent Graves' disease patients had lower TCR Shannon entropy and fewer highly expanded clones, which suggests clonal expansion.

Notes on this clonotype: Its antigen is currently not known. Just one base apart from a much larger clone, this may be a read error.

Receptor libraries were prepared by multiplex PCR. Sequencing was carried out with an Illumina HiSeq 4000. iRepertoire HTBI primers and Arm-PCR amplification of CDR3 regions were used to construct TCR beta libraries. Before sequencing, the PCR products underwent gel purification. From the authors' description of their analysis: A total of around 66 TRBV and 14 TRBJ segments were identified across samples and were used for gene usage analysis of CDR3 amino acid clonotypes. Filtered high-quality paired reads were merged into contigs using COPE and FqMerger. BLAST was used to align contigs to IMGT TRBV, TRBD and TRBJ reference genes, and CDR3 was defined according to IMGT. Highly expanded clones were defined as clonotypes with a frequency above 0.1%. Shannon entropy was used to measure repertoire diversity, and the Gini coefficient was used to measure V-J evenness. A clonotype found in more than one individual was treated as public. Using fastp trimming at Q25 and MiXCR clonotype assembly, TCRdb reanalyzed the public sequencing data and kept in-frame beta chains. Under each unique CDR3 protein, matching rows form one entry showing the most common genes and DNA. These V and J calls originate from TCRdb's pipeline instead of the authors' own analysis. The sample includes approximately 500,000 distinct CDR3 sequences, with 20% to 25% observed a single time. Less than 9% of the sample is in the top ten clones.

CDR1 and CDR2, per the germline V gene, are SGHTA and FQGNSA. V has 1 base trimmed and J has 6 bases trimmed; junction bases matching no gene number 2. The CDR3, cysteine through phenylalanine, is 14 amino acids long. Only CDR3 DNA is held: 42 bases, read in frame from base 1. Explained via the paper, the time point label denotes: persistent/refractory GD, antithyroid drugs over 5 years with positive TRAb. For both TCR sequencing and RNA sequencing, RNA was extracted from PBMCs in TRIzol. The diagnosis of Graves' disease followed American Thyroid Association guidelines. Recruitment of patients was carried out at an endocrinology department in Xi'an, China. From each patient, about 9.7 milliliters of peripheral blood was collected into an EDTA anticoagulant tube. Ficoll Paque Plus density gradient separation was used to isolate PBMCs, and no additional T cell sorting was done. An Agilent 2100 Bioanalyzer and agarose gel were used to check RNA quality, and a NanoDrop 2000 was used to measure RNA concentration.

The sequenced sample was peripheral blood mononuclear cells (PBMCs), obtained when the disease was refractory, from a patient treated with antithyroid drugs. The chain links TRBV7-2 with TRBJ2-7; a stretch of 11 junction bases matches TRBD1. This TCR was sampled from a female donor with Graves disease. The encoded CDR3 is CASSLGTGGSEQYF. The nucleotide sequence reads as follows: TGTGCCAGCAGCTTAGGGACAGGGGGCAGCGAGCAGTACTTC. The entire variable domain, with the stretches around the CDR3 drawn from the reference TRBV7-2 and TRBJ2-7 proteins, is GAGVSQSPSNKVTEKGKDVELRCDPISGHTALYWYRQSLGQGLEFLIYFQGNSAPDKSGLPSDRFSAERTGGSVSTLTIQRTQQEDSAVYLCASSLGTGGSEQYFGPGTRLTVT.